This record concerns one T cell receptor beta chain sequence. This record belongs to a study of chemoradiotherapy in HPV16-positive cancers. Sequencing was performed with immunoSEQ multiplex PCR; in TCRdb, only in-frame clones are kept and a portion is missing. The sample carries 10,000 to 15,000 clones, roughly 89% recorded once. The TCR originated in a human donor with HPV-associated anogenital cancer. Sequencing was performed on blood, taken from a patient who underwent chemoradiotherapy.

The CDR3 DNA reads as TGTGCCAGCTCACGGACCTGGTGGGAAAAACTGTTTTTT. This codes for CASSRTWWEKLFF. The chain uses TRBV18 and TRBJ1-4; D is undetermined. There are 13 residues in the CDR3. V gave up 4 bases and J gave up 8 bases, with 11 bases separating them. The germline V gene encodes CDR1 KGHSH and CDR2 LQKENI.